The 5 T cell receptor beta chains below all came from one sample that was sequenced in a study of CD8+ T cells in alopecia areata. Sampling of alopecia areata patients yielded lesional scalp punch biopsies as well as peripheral blood. TCR sequencing used cDNA made by reverse transcription of extracted RNA. Sequencing was performed with immunoSEQ multiplex PCR; in TCRdb, only in-frame clones are kept and a portion is missing. There are 10,000 to 15,000 clones in the sample; about 59% occur only once, and roughly 15% lies in the top ten. Sequencing was performed on skin. These receptors were obtained from a human donor with alopecia areata.

This clone was observed a few times. The V gene is TRBV7-2, the J gene TRBJ2-7; D perhaps matches TRBD1 (6 bases). Germline V gene sequence: CDR1 SGHTA, CDR2 FQGNSA. V lost 6 bases, J lost 6 bases, and 15 bases lay in between. This CDR3 spans 13 amino acids. The CDR3 region is CASRSPMTGEQYF. CDR3 nucleotides: TGTGCCAGCAGAAGTCCTATGACAGGCGAGCAGTACTTC.

The chain couples TRBV12-5 to TRBJ1-1; TRBD1 matches at 9 bases. J lost 1 base, V lost 3 bases, and 6 bases had no gene match. The germline CDR1 and CDR2 sequences are LGHNT and FRNRAP. This CDR3 is built from 16 residues. This CDR3 reads CASGLNYRGPNTEAFF. The CDR3 coding sequence is TGTGCTAGTGGTTTAAATTACAGGGGGCCGAACACTGAAGCTTTCTTT.

CDR3 residues: CASSLGGHSGGETQYF. The CDR3 nucleotides are TGTGCCAGCAGTCTCGGGGGTCATAGCGGGGGAGAGACCCAGTACTTC. The chain links TRBV6-6 to TRBJ2-5, with TRBD2 matching 9 bases. This CDR3 comprises 16 residues. V lost 5 bases and J lost 4; bases outside the gene matches: 11. Germline V CDR1 and CDR2: MNHNY, SVGAGI (reference sequence).

V and J are TRBV10-3 and TRBJ1-2, with 10 bases fitting TRBD1. J was trimmed by 2 bases and V by 2 bases; bases with no gene match: 2. The CDR3 is 15 amino acids. Germline V gene sequence: CDR1 ENHRY, CDR2 SYGVKD. The CDR3 here is CAISEEDRGNYGYTF. The CDR3 nucleotides read TGTGCCATCAGTGAGGAGGACAGGGGGAACTATGGCTACACCTTC.

The chain is built from TRBV6-4 and TRBJ2-3, with D possibly being TRBD1 or TRBD2 (7 bases each). CDR1 MRHNA and CDR2 SNTAGT come from the germline V gene. The CDR3 totals 15 residues. Trimming shortened V by 6 bases and J by 0 bases, and 13 bases separated the two germline ends. The chain's CDR3 is CASSRQGGSTDTQYF. CDR3 DNA: TGTGCCAGCAGCAGACAGGGAGGGAGCACAGATACGCAGTATTTT.